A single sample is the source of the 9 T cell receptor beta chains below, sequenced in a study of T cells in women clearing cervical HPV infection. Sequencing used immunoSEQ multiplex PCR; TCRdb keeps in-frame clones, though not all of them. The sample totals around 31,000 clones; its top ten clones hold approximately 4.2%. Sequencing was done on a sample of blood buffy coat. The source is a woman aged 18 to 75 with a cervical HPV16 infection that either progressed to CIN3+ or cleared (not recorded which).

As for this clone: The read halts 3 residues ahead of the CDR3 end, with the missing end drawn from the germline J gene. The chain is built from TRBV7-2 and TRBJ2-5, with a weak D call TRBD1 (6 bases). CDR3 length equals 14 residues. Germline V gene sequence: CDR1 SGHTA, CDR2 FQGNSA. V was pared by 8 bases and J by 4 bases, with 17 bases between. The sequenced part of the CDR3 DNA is TGTGCCAGCGGTCCCTGGGGGCAGGGAGAGACC. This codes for CASGPWGQGET. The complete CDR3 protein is CASGPWGQGETQYF.

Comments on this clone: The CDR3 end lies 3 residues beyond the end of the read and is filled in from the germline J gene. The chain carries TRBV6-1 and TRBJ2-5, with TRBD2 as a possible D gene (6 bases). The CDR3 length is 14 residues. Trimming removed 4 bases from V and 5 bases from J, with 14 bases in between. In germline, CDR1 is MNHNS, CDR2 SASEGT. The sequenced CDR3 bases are TGTGCCAGCAGTGCAACGACTAGTGGGGAGACC. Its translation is CASSATTSGET. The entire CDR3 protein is CASSATTSGETQYF.

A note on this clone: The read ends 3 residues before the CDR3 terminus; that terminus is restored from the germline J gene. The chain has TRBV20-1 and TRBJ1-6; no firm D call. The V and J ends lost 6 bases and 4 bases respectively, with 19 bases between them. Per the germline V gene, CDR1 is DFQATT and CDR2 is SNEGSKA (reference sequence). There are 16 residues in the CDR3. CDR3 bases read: TGCAGTGCCATGGGCGGGCGGGCAAGATATAATTCACCC. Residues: CSAMGGRARYNSP. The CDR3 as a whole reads CSAMGGRARYNSPLHF.

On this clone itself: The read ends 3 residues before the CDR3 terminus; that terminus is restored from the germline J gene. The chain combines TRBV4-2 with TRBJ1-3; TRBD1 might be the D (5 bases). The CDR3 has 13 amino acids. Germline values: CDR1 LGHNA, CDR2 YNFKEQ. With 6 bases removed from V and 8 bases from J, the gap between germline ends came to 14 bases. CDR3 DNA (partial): TGTGCCAGCAGTTATTCCAGGGAGGACACC. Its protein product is CASSYSREDT. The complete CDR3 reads CASSYSREDTIYF.

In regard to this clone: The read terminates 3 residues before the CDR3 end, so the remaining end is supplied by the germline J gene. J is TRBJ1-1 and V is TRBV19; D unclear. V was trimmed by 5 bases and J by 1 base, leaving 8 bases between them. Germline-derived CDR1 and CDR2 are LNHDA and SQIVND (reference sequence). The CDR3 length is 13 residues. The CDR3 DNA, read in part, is TGTGCCAGTAGTTTTCGTCCGAACACTGAA. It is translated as CASSFRPNTE. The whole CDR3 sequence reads CASSFRPNTEAFF.

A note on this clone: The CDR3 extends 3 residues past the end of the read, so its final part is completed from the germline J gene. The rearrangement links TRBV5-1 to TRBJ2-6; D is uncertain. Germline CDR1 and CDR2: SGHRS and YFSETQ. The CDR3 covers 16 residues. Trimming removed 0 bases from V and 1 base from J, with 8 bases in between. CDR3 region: CASSLEAISGANVLTF. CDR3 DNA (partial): TGCGCCAGCAGCTTGGAGGCAATTTCTGGGGCCAACGTC.

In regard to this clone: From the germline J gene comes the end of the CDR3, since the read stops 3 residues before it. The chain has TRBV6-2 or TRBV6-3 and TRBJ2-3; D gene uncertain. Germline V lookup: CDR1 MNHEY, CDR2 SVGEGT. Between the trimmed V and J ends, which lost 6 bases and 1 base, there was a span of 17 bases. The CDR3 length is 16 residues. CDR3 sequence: CASRAALAAGTDTQYF. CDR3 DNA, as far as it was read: TGTGCCAGCAGAGCAGCGCTCGCCGCCGGCACAGATACG.

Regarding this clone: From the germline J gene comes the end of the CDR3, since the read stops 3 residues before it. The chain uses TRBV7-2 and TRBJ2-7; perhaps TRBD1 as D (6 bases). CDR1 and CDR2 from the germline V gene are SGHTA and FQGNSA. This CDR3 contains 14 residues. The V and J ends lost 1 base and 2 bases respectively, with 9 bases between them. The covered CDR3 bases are TGTGCCAGCAGCTTAGACAGGGCAGCCTACGAG. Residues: CASSLDRAAYE. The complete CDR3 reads CASSLDRAAYEQYF.

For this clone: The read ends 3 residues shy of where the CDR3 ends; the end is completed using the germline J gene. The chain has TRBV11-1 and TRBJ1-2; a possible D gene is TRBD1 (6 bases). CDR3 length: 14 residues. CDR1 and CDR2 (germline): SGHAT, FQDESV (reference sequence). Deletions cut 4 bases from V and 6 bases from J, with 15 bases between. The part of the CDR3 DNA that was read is TGTGCCAGCAGCTACGCCGGGGGGCGGGATGGC. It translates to CASSYAGGRDG. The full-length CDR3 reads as CASSYAGGRDGYTF. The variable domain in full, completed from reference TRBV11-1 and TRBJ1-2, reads EAEVAQSPRYKITEKSQAVAFWCDPISGHATLYWYRQILGQGPELLVQFQDESVVDDSQLPKDRFSAERLKGVDSTLKIQPAELGDSAMYLCASSYAGGRDGYTFGSGTRLTVV.